This T cell receptor beta chain comes out of a study of blood T cell repertoires in COVID-19. Across the whole study: The origin of the acute and convalescent COVID-19 samples was the United States, Italy and Spain.

Those who participated ranged in age from about 18 to 89 years and resided in approximately 26 US areas. Sequencing used immunoSEQ multiplex PCR; TCRdb keeps in-frame clones, though not all of them. The sample lists around 160,000 clones; around 83% were seen once. The CDR3 covers 15 residues. In germline, CDR1 is MRHNA, CDR2 SNTAGT. The trim removed 6 bases at V and 2 bases at J, leaving 4 bases unmatched. The clonotype was recovered from a woman between 50 and 59 years old who had been exposed to COVID-19. Sequenced sample: PBMCs or T cells enriched from blood (not recorded which). The chain uses TRBV6-4 and TRBJ2-5; 12 bases are shared with TRBD2. The CDR3 loop is CASSRTSGDQETQYF. CDR3 coding DNA: TGTGCCAGCAGCAGGACTAGCGGGGATCAAGAGACCCAGTACTTC.